This T cell receptor (beta chain) is from a study of beta chain features in type 1 diabetes. Study-wide results and caveats: For cells with high TCR expression, cDNA sequencing could yield over-representation. Shorter TCRB CDR3s, moderately but significantly so, were found in Type 1 diabetes patients in all four CD4+ subsets. Although PCR might favor shorter templates, it would do so equally in patients and controls.

Expressed TCRB transcripts got sequenced, as all isolated RNA was reverse transcribed. Each sample of naive, central memory or regulatory T cells had, on average, roughly 3.5 million reads. Data came from immunoSEQ multiplex PCR; TCRdb stores just in-frame clones and leaves some out. The sample has about 150,000 clones, around 10% seen once. This clone was counted a few times. Its antigen remains unidentified. V lost 3 bases to trimming and J lost 3 bases, with 11 bases between them. The CDR3 loop spans 14 amino acids. CDR1 is ENHRY and CDR2 is SYGVKD in the germline V gene. The sequencing input was central memory CD4+ T cells from blood. The clonotype originates from a man in his thirties or forties with type 1 diabetes. The chain links TRBV10-3 to TRBJ1-1; D gene ambiguous. The CDR3 DNA sequence: TGTGCCATCAGTGATAATGGAGGGCACACTGAAGCTTTCTTT. Protein product: CAISDNGGHTEAFF.